The TCR beta chain described here comes from a study of human T cells and chemical hapten exposure. Study background: Throughout a study of 20 to 25 weeks, patients underwent weekly scalp administration of diphenylcyclopropenone doses. General observations from the study: Among expanded TCRs, significantly more large CDR3 similarity clusters formed than among controls. Patch test score was positively correlated with the counts of TCRs that had expanded at PT1.

TCRdb passed the RACE reads through MiXCR, listing each CDR3 protein once. Of tens of thousands of distinct CDR3 sequences in the sample, roughly 7.1% are singletons; the top ten hold approximately 1.5%. Germline CDR1 is DFQATT and CDR2 is SNEGSKA (reference sequence). Trimming left V 4 bases short and J 4 bases short, with 11 bases between. The CDR3 extends over 13 amino acids. The time point denotes: patch test 1, 2 weeks after DPC sensitization. Treatment meaning: therapeutic diphenylcyclopropenone sensitization with weekly scalp DPC. Ahead of applying each patch test, blood was sampled. This clonotype occurred many times. Its matching antigen is unknown.

This sequence joins TRBV20-1 and TRBJ2-4; no firm D call. This TCR came from a woman between 25 and 40 years old with alopecia areata. Some clones in this sample may be carry-over from other donors' samples. The sequenced sample was whole blood, obtained in connection with sensitization to the hapten diphenylcyclopropenone (DPC). The CDR3 loop is CSATNQRKNIQYF. In nucleotides, the CDR3 is TGCAGTGCTACAAACCAACGGAAAAACATTCAGTACTTC.